Each of the 9 T cell receptor beta chains below was sequenced from the same sample in a study of cytomegalovirus exposure and HLA in healthy donors. Vbeta (60) and Jbeta (13) primers were used in the PCR. Data came from immunoSEQ multiplex PCR; TCRdb stores just in-frame clones and leaves some out. Among under 200,000 clones listed, 80% were seen once. The sample comprised PBMCs. These receptors all stem from a woman between 50 and 59 years old in good health and CMV-seronegative.

The genes are TRBV6-5 and TRBJ2-7, with D maybe TRBD1 (6 bases). The V and J ends lost 5 bases and 5 bases respectively, with 19 bases between them. From germline, CDR1 is MNHEY and CDR2 SVGAGI. The CDR3 consists of 15 residues. CDR3 amino acids: CASSIQGFSPNEQYF. CDR3 DNA sequence: TGTGCCAGCAGTATACAGGGATTTAGTCCTAACGAGCAGTACTTC.

The chain has TRBV18 and TRBJ2-3; the match to TRBD2 covers 8 bases. CDR3 length equals 15 residues. Germline loops: CDR1 KGHSH, CDR2 LQKENI. V lost 3 bases, J lost 4 bases, and 6 bases stayed unmatched. DNA for the CDR3: TGTGCCAGCTCACCGTGGCGGGGGGCCTCAGATACGCAGTATTTT. This translates into CASSPWRGASDTQYF.

The chain couples TRBV27 to TRBJ1-2; 7 bases are shared with TRBD1. The CDR3 runs to 13 residues. The germline V gene has CDR1 MNHEY and CDR2 SMNVEV (reference sequence). Unmatched junction bases numbered 6, after V lost 4 bases and J lost 7 bases. The CDR3 nucleotides read TGTGCCAGCAGTTCAACTTACAGGGGTGGCTACACCTTC. This translates into CASSSTYRGGYTF.

This clone was detected only once. V is TRBV15 and J is TRBJ2-2; TRBD1 agrees at 8 bases. This CDR3 comprises 15 residues. The V and J ends lost 4 bases and 5 bases, in that order; junction bases with no gene match: 6. The germline V gene has CDR1 LNHNV and CDR2 YYDKDF (reference sequence). The CDR3 sequence is CATSTRTGQTGELFF. CDR3 sequence (DNA): TGTGCCACCAGCACTCGGACAGGGCAAACCGGGGAGCTGTTTTTT.

CDR3 in DNA: TGTGCCAGCAGTTTAAGTCGCGGGGGCGAAAGGGAGCTGTTTTTT. Translation: CASSLSRGGERELFF. J is TRBJ2-2 and V is TRBV28, with D possibly being TRBD2 (7 bases). Germline V lookup: CDR1 MDHEN, CDR2 SYDVKM. V was clipped by 2 bases and J by 9 bases, with 16 bases between them. The CDR3 loop spans 15 amino acids. Full variable domain (remainder filled in from reference TRBV28 and TRBJ2-2): DVKVTQSSRYLVKRTGEKVFLECVQDMDHENMFWYRQDPGLGLRLIYFSYDVKMKEKGDIPEGYSVSREKKERFSLILESASTNQTSMYLCASSLSRGGERELFFGEGSRLTVL.

The chain carries TRBV5-1 and TRBJ1-2, with 8 bases matching TRBD1. In germline, CDR1 is SGHRS, CDR2 YFSETQ. Trimming took 4 bases from V and 4 from J; bases not matched to a gene: 6. This CDR3 spans 14 amino acids. Written as DNA, the CDR3 is TGCGCCAGCAGCAGCGGACAGGGAAGCTATGGCTACACCTTC. Protein sequence: CASSSGQGSYGYTF.

This chain's CDR3 is CASSLDIFSNYGYTF. CDR3 coding DNA: TGTGCCAGCAGCTTGGATATTTTTTCTAACTATGGCTACACCTTC. V gene TRBV5-6 combines with J gene TRBJ1-2; D gene unclear. Germline V gives CDR1 SGHDT, CDR2 YYEEEE. This CDR3 has 15 amino acids. Trimming shortened V by 0 bases and J by 0 bases, and 9 bases separated the two germline ends. Complete variable domain (other parts from reference TRBV5-6 and TRBJ1-2): DAGVTQSPTHLIKTRGQQVTLRCSPKSGHDTVSWYQQALGQGPQFIFQYYEEEERQRGNFPDRFSGHQFPNYSSELNVNALLLGDSALYLCASSLDIFSNYGYTFGSGTRLTVV.

The chain has TRBV5-1 and TRBJ1-6; a weak D match, TRBD1 (6 bases). Germline lookup yields CDR1 SGHRS and CDR2 YFSETQ. V lost 1 base, J lost 8 bases, and 13 bases lay in between. The CDR3 contains 15 residues. CDR3 DNA: TGCGCCAGCAGCTTGTTACAGGGAAGGGATTCACCCCTCCACTTT. Encoded protein: CASSLLQGRDSPLHF.

This rearrangement joins TRBV2 to TRBJ1-1, with no clear D. The CDR3 has 14 residues. V gave up 5 bases and J gave up 6 bases, with 16 bases separating them. Germline CDR1 reads SNHLY; CDR2 reads FYNNEI. CDR3 DNA sequence: TGTGCCAGCAGTAGCCGCTCCCCACGGGCTGAAGCTTTCTTT. Protein: CASSSRSPRAEAFF.